These 23 T cell receptor beta chains were sequenced from one sample in a study of T-cell reconstitution after alpha-beta-depleted transplantation in children. Unique molecular identifiers were built into the TCRbeta library. TCRdb itself ran the PCR reads through MiXCR, one entry per CDR3 protein. Found here are 700,000 to 950,000 distinct CDR3 sequences, 16% of them singletons; the top ten hold under 6%. Sequenced material: PBMCs, mostly from graft donor cells, taken 360 days after TCRalphabeta/CD19-depleted stem cell transplant. Source of these receptors: a male patient aged 10 to 17 who had a stem cell transplant for acute lymphoblastic leukemia, so the T cells may come from the graft donor.

The V gene is TRBV9, the J gene TRBJ2-1; no definite D call. Per the germline V gene, CDR1 is SGDLS and CDR2 is YYNGEE. The V and J ends lost 4 bases and 2 bases respectively, with 22 bases between them. The CDR3 covers 18 residues. In DNA, the CDR3 is TGTGCCAGCAGCCCCCGCTTAGGTGGCCCTGGCACCTACAATGAGCAGTTCTTC. It codes for CASSPRLGGPGTYNEQFF.

A few counts support this clonotype. The rearrangement uses TRBV20-1 and TRBJ2-1; TRBD2 matches 9 bases. With V trimmed by 1 base and J by 4 bases, 14 bases remained unmatched. Germline V gene sequence: CDR1 DFQATT, CDR2 SNEGSKA (reference sequence). This CDR3 has 18 residues. The CDR3 region has the DNA TGCAGTGCTAGAGCCGTAATAGCGGGAGCAACGGGGTACAATGAGCAGTTCTTC. It codes for CSARAVIAGATGYNEQFF.

The J gene is TRBJ1-1, the V gene TRBV12-3 or TRBV12-4; perhaps TRBD1 as D (5 bases). There are 13 residues in the CDR3. Trimming took 6 bases from V and 0 from J, leaving 8 bases between them. CDR3 sequence reads: CASRTDMNTEAFF. The CDR3 DNA reads TGTGCCAGCAGAACGGACATGAACACTGAAGCTTTCTTT.

As for this clonotype: Germline and junction disagree at one end, which may indicate a read error. This chain joins TRBV15 and TRBJ2-5; D gene unclear. The CDR3 is 14 residues long. The germline V gene encodes CDR1 LNHNV and CDR2 YYDKDF (reference sequence). CDR3 DNA sequence: TGTGCCACCAGCAGAGACGGCTTTCAAGAGACCCTGTACTTC. Encoded protein: CATSRDGFQETLYF. The complete variable domain, with remaining parts taken from reference TRBV15 and TRBJ2-5, reads DAMVIQNPRYQVTQFGKPVTLSCSQTLNHNVMYWYQQKSSQAPKLLFHYYDKDFNNEADTPDNFQSRRPNTSFCFLDIRSPGLGDTAMYLCATSRDGFQETLYFGPGTRLLVL.

The chain links TRBV21-1 to TRBJ2-3; TRBD2 is taken as the D call from the table, unchecked against the DNA. TRBV21-1 is shown as a pseudogene. CDR3 length equals 20 residues. CDR3 loop: CASSHPVATSGNSSTDTQYF. The CDR3 nucleotides are TGTGCCAGCAGCCATCCAGTGGCGACTAGCGGAAATTCTAGCACAGATACGCAGTATTTT.

This clonotype has more than one count but fewer than ten. V gene TRBV6-5 combines with J gene TRBJ2-5, with TRBD2 matching 11 bases. CDR3 length: 16 residues. Unmatched junction bases numbered 7, after V lost 3 bases and J lost 4 bases. Germline V lookup: CDR1 MNHEY, CDR2 SVGAGI. CDR3 DNA: TGTGCCAGCAGTTATCTACTAGCGGGAGTTTCAGAGACCCAGTACTTC. Translated, it gives CASSYLLAGVSETQYF.

The chain is built from TRBV12-3 or TRBV12-4 and TRBJ2-7; D possibly uses TRBD1 or TRBD2 (5 bases each). Trimming took 6 bases from V and 6 from J, leaving 15 bases between them. The CDR3 length is 13 residues. CDR3 bases: TGTGCCAGCAGCCCTCTGGGGACGACCGAGCAGTACTTC. This translates into CASSPLGTTEQYF.

This clonotype occurred a few times. The rearrangement joins TRBV12-3 or TRBV12-4 to TRBJ2-3; D perhaps matches TRBD2 (6 bases). The CDR3 runs to 15 residues. The ends were cut back, 8 bases at V and 1 base at J, with 16 bases in the middle. CDR3 sequence: CASVPGSGGTDTQYF. CDR3 DNA: TGTGCCAGCGTCCCCGGGAGTGGTGGCACAGATACGCAGTATTTT.

This clonotype appeared many times. Mismatch with germline at one junction end may stem from a read error. The rearrangement uses TRBV5-1 and TRBJ2-3; D unresolved. CDR3 length equals 12 residues. In germline, CDR1 is SGHRS, CDR2 YFSETQ. Here the CDR3 reads CASSARTDTQYF. The CDR3 bases are TGTGCCAGCAGCGCCCGCACAGATACGCAGTATTTT.

Ten or more counts support this clonotype. V is TRBV11-2 and J is TRBJ2-5; TRBD2 might be the D (6 bases). The germline CDR1 and CDR2 sequences are SGHAT and FQNNGV. The length of the CDR3 is 14 residues. The V and J ends lost 6 bases and 1 base respectively, with 12 bases between them. CDR3 sequence reads: CASREAGLQETQYF. For the CDR3, the DNA is TGTGCCAGCAGAGAAGCGGGTCTCCAAGAGACCCAGTACTTC.

This chain links TRBV7-9 with TRBJ1-1; D gene unclear. The CDR3 totals 13 residues. Germline CDR1 and CDR2: SEHNR and FQNEAQ (reference sequence). V was trimmed by 10 bases and J by 6 bases, leaving 18 bases between them. CDR3 region: CATNRVLDSEAFF. CDR3 DNA: TGTGCCACGAACCGGGTTTTAGATTCTGAAGCTTTCTTT.

The chain links TRBV7-6 to TRBJ2-2; D remains unclear. Germline assignment: CDR1 SGHVS and CDR2 FNYEAQ. Trimming pared 6 bases from V and 0 bases from J, leaving 11 bases between. The CDR3 sequence is 15 residues long. The CDR3 protein is CASRTSRSNTGELFF. The DNA for the CDR3 is TGTGCCAGCAGAACGAGCAGGTCGAACACCGGGGAGCTGTTTTTT. Full variable domain (rest looked up from reference TRBV7-6 and TRBJ2-2): GAGVSQSPRYKVTKRGQDVALRCDPISGHVSLYWYRQALGQGPEFLTYFNYEAQQDKSGLPNDRFSAERPEGSISTLTIQRTEQRDSAMYRCASRTSRSNTGELFFGEGSRLTVL.

V is TRBV15 and J is TRBJ2-3; 9 bases are a match to TRBD1. CDR1 is LNHNV, CDR2 YYDKDF, per germline (reference sequence). J gave up 1 base and V 2 bases, and 4 bases lay outside the gene matches. The CDR3 consists of 16 residues. Written as DNA, the CDR3 is TGTGCCACCAGCAGACGAACAGGGGGCCGCACAGATACGCAGTATTTT. The encoded protein is CATSRRTGGRTDTQYF.

This rearrangement joins TRBV7-7 to TRBJ2-3, with 7 bases matching TRBD2. Germline-derived CDR1 and CDR2 are SSHAT and FNYEAQ (reference sequence). This CDR3 is 16 amino acids long. With 5 bases clipped from V and 2 bases from J, the junction kept 10 bases outside the gene matches. The CDR3 bases are TGTGCCAGCAGCCCCAAACTGAGCGGGAACACAGATACGCAGTATTTT. Translation: CASSPKLSGNTDTQYF.

This clonotype showed up just a few times. J is TRBJ2-7 and V is TRBV19, with TRBD1 identical over 9 bases. The ends lost 7 bases at V and 4 bases at J; junction bases unmatched: 11. Germline loops: CDR1 LNHDA, CDR2 SQIVND (reference sequence). The CDR3 length is 15 residues. CDR3 nucleotides: TGTGCCAGTACCACTTCGGCGGGACAGGGTTACGAGCAGTACTTC. Translation: CASTTSAGQGYEQYF.

In its sample, this clonotype was seen many times. V and J are TRBV6-1 and TRBJ1-1; tentative D call: TRBD1 (5 bases). Germline V lookup: CDR1 MNHNS, CDR2 SASEGT. V lost 7 bases and J lost 4, with 13 bases in between. CDR3 length equals 13 residues. CDR3 sequence reads: CASTPSGGTEAFF. The DNA of the CDR3 is TGTGCCAGCACACCCTCTGGGGGCACTGAAGCTTTCTTT.

There are many counts of this clonotype. This sequence joins TRBV28 and TRBJ2-1, with a tentative D call TRBD2 (6 bases). V shed 3 bases and J shed 8 bases, with 20 bases lying between them. Germline lookup yields CDR1 MDHEN and CDR2 SYDVKM. The CDR3 is 16 amino acids. The CDR3, as DNA: TGTGCCAGCAGTTTCTGGGTCGGAGGTACTAGCTATGAGCAGTTCTTC. Amino acid sequence: CASSFWVGGTSYEQFF.

Only a few counts were recorded for this clonotype. The chain couples TRBV5-1 to TRBJ2-3, with unresolved D. The CDR3 has 10 amino acids. Trimming removed 5 bases from V and 5 bases from J, with 3 bases in between. CDR1 and CDR2 (germline): SGHRS, YFSETQ. The CDR3 is CASRLDTQYF. CDR3 nucleotide sequence: TGCGCCAGCAGATTAGATACGCAGTATTTT.

This chain joins TRBV11-3 and TRBJ2-5; D not certain. The CDR3 has 13 amino acids. Germline-derived CDR1 and CDR2 are SGHNT and YENEEA. Deletions cut 4 bases from V and 4 bases from J, with 10 bases between. The CDR3 reads CASSSIVAETQYF. CDR3 bases: TGTGCCAGCAGCTCAATTGTTGCAGAGACCCAGTACTTC. The entire variable domain, with the rest obtained from reference TRBV11-3 and TRBJ2-5, is as follows: EAGVVQSPRYKIIEKKQPVAFWCNPISGHNTLYWYLQNLGQGPELLIRYENEEAVDDSQLPKDRFSAERLKGVDSTLKIQPAELGDSAVYLCASSSIVAETQYFGPGTRLLVL.

In its sample, this clonotype was seen a few times. The chain uses TRBV25-1 and TRBJ1-6; D gene uncertain. The V end lost 1 base, the J end lost 14 bases, and 9 bases lay between the germline ends. This CDR3 is built from 12 residues. Germline V gene lookup returns CDR1 MGHDK and CDR2 SYGVNS. CDR3 protein: CASSESGKTLHF. The CDR3, as DNA: TGTGCCAGCAGTGAATCCGGGAAGACCCTCCACTTT. Full variable domain (remainder filled in from reference TRBV25-1 and TRBJ1-6): EADIYQTPRYLVIGTGKKITLECSQTMGHDKMYWYQQDPGMELHLIHYSYGVNSTEKGDLSSESTVSRIRTEHFPLTLESARPSHTSQYLCASSESGKTLHFGNGTRLTVT.

The chain combines TRBV5-1 with TRBJ1-2, with a weak D call TRBD1 (5 bases). The CDR3 contains 14 residues. V dropped 3 bases and J dropped 2 bases, with 11 bases sitting between them. Germline CDR1 SGHRS, CDR2 YFSETQ. The chain's CDR3 is CASSSYDRNYGYTF. In DNA, the CDR3 is TGCGCCAGCAGCTCCTACGACAGAAACTATGGCTACACCTTC. The full variable domain, in which reference TRBV5-1 and TRBJ1-2 provide the parts outside the CDR3, is KAGVTQTPRYLIKTRGQQVTLSCSPISGHRSVSWYQQTPGQGLQFLFEYFSETQRNKGNFPGRFSGRQFSNSRSEMNVSTLELGDSALYLCASSSYDRNYGYTFGSGTRLTVV.

V is TRBV12-3 or TRBV12-4 and J is TRBJ1-2; TRBD1 aligns across 9 bases. This CDR3 is built from 12 residues. Unmatched junction bases numbered 1, after V lost 5 bases and J lost 6 bases. The chain's CDR3 is CASSRTGDGYTF. The DNA of the CDR3 is TGTGCCAGCAGTCGGACAGGGGATGGCTACACCTTC.

This clonotype was observed a handful of times. The chain has TRBV7-9 and TRBJ2-5; 10 nucleotides agree with TRBD2. From germline, CDR1 is SEHNR and CDR2 FQNEAQ (reference sequence). This CDR3 has 16 residues. After removal of 1 base from V and 5 bases from J, the junction contained 7 bases not matched to a gene. The CDR3 is CASSLVLAGAGETQYF. The CDR3 DNA sequence: TGTGCCAGCAGCTTAGTCCTAGCGGGAGCTGGGGAGACCCAGTACTTC.